The sequence of this T cell receptor beta chain was determined in a study of control samples from healthy donors and cancer patients. Data came from immunoSEQ multiplex PCR; TCRdb stores just in-frame clones and leaves some out. The sample yields about 160,000 clones, about 94% seen once. The CDR3 sequence is 14 residues long. V was pared by 4 bases and J by 1 base, with 7 bases between. The germline gives CDR1 SGHAT, CDR2 FQNNGV. Of note for this clone: The same CDR3 is also encoded by other DNA sequences in this sample.

This sequence was found in a man between 60 and 70 years old with colorectal cancer. Sequenced sample: PBMCs. The chain uses TRBV11-2 and TRBJ2-2, with D perhaps matching TRBD1 (5 bases). The CDR3 loop reads CASSSQGNTGELFF. The CDR3 nucleotides read TGTGCCAGCAGCTCCCAGGGGAACACCGGGGAGCTGTTTTTT.